This T cell receptor (beta chain) was identified during a study of long-term antiretroviral therapy in people with HIV. Researchers ran immunoSEQ v3.0 at survey level. The protocol was immunoSEQ multiplex PCR, while the TCRdb copy is restricted to in-frame clones and leaves out a portion. The data hold just over 35,000 clones, with around 79% observed a single time. Findings and limits, study-wide: Adherence to ART, viral resistance and therapy changes lacked any data.

As regards this clone: The target antigen is unknown.

The ends lost 3 bases at V and 9 bases at J; junction bases unmatched: 3. The germline CDR1 and CDR2 sequences are LNHDA and SQIVND (reference sequence). The CDR3 is made up of 13 amino acids. The sequenced sample was unsorted PBMCs, obtained 0.6 years after starting antiretroviral therapy. The rearrangement joins TRBV19 to TRBJ2-1; 9 nucleotides align to TRBD1. The clonotype comes from a man between 18 and 29 years old with HIV. CDR3 residues: CASSITDRGEQFF. The CDR3 DNA reads as TGTGCCAGTAGTATCACGGACAGGGGTGAGCAGTTCTTC. Filled out from reference TRBV19 and TRBJ2-1, the complete variable domain reads DGGITQSPKYLFRKEGQNVTLSCEQNLNHDAMYWYRQDPGQGLRLIYYSQIVNDFQKGDIAEGYSVSREKKESFPLTVTSAQKNPTAFYLCASSITDRGEQFFGPGTRLTVL.